Listed below are T cell receptor beta chains from one sample, sequenced in a study of T cell changes during pregnancy in multiple sclerosis. Method: immunoSEQ multiplex PCR; TCRdb's copy keeps in-frame clones and lacks some. The sample records about 100,000 clones, 90% to 95% being singletons. This sample comprised peripheral blood, obtained before pregnancy. The receptors shown here come from a female donor with multiple sclerosis, enrolled in a pregnancy study. CDR3s include the opening cysteine and the closing phenylalanine or tryptophan. D genes are given only for firm matches. The size entry is marked missing in some rows and otherwise reads once, few, many or a size class.

cdr3_aa: CASSSQSGGRETQYF
cdr3_nt: TGCGCCAGCAGCTCGCAATCGGGCGGGAGAGAGACCCAGTACTTC
v_call: TRBV5-1
d_call: TRBD2
j_call: TRBJ2-5
clone_size: NA

cdr3_aa: CASSQGAGEIAETQYF
cdr3_nt: TGTGCCAGCAGCCAAGGAGCGGGAGAGATAGCGGAGACCCAGTACTTC
v_call: TRBV4-2
d_call: TRBD2
j_call: TRBJ2-5
clone_size: NA

cdr3_aa: CAWSVRTSGRPLDNEQFF
cdr3_nt: TGTGCCTGGAGTGTACGGACTAGCGGGAGACCCCTCGACAATGAGCAGTTCTTC
v_call: TRBV30
d_call: TRBD2
j_call: TRBJ2-1
clone_size: once

cdr3_aa: CSVGQGYTGELFF
cdr3_nt: TGCAGCGTTGGACAGGGTTACACCGGGGAGCTGTTTTTT
v_call: TRBV29-1
d_call: TRBD1
j_call: TRBJ2-2
clone_size: NA

cdr3_aa: CASSSLAGVDNEQFF
cdr3_nt: TGCGCCAGCAGCTCTTTAGCGGGAGTTGACAATGAGCAGTTCTTC
v_call: TRBV5-1
d_call: TRBD2
j_call: TRBJ2-1
clone_size: NA

cdr3_aa: CASSVASREDTDTQYF
cdr3_nt: TGTGCCAGCAGCGTAGCAAGTCGGGAGGACACAGATACGCAGTATTTT
v_call: TRBV9
d_call: TRBD2
j_call: TRBJ2-3
clone_size: NA

cdr3_aa: CASTHPGYEQYF
cdr3_nt: TGTGCCAGCACCCATCCGGGCTACGAGCAGTACTTC
v_call: TRBV28
d_call: NA
j_call: TRBJ2-7
clone_size: NA

cdr3_aa: CASSPPGQGVTNEKLFF
cdr3_nt: TGTGCCAGCAGTCCCCCGGGACAGGGGGTCACTAATGAAAAACTGTTTTTT
v_call: TRBV28
d_call: TRBD1
j_call: TRBJ1-4
clone_size: NA

cdr3_aa: CASSLEGAYEQYF
cdr3_nt: TGTGCCAGCAGCTTGGAAGGGGCCTACGAGCAGTACTTC
v_call: TRBV5-4
d_call: NA
j_call: TRBJ2-7
clone_size: NA

cdr3_aa: CASSSGLAGGPLQETQYF
cdr3_nt: TGCGCCAGCAGCTCGGGACTAGCGGGAGGGCCCCTCCAAGAGACCCAGTACTTC
v_call: TRBV5-1
d_call: TRBD2
j_call: TRBJ2-5
clone_size: NA

cdr3_aa: CAIRGRGQGATYEQYF
cdr3_nt: TGTGCCATCAGGGGGAGGGGACAGGGGGCCACCTACGAGCAGTACTTC
v_call: TRBV10-3
d_call: TRBD1
j_call: TRBJ2-7
clone_size: NA

cdr3_aa: CASSRRDREVETQYF
cdr3_nt: TGTGCCAGCAGCAGGCGGGACAGGGAGGTAGAGACCCAGTACTTC
v_call: TRBV5-4
d_call: TRBD1
j_call: TRBJ2-5
clone_size: NA

cdr3_aa: CASSRGLAGGPGETQYF
cdr3_nt: TGTGCCAGCAGTCGAGGACTAGCGGGAGGGCCGGGGGAGACCCAGTACTTC
v_call: TRBV2
d_call: TRBD2
j_call: TRBJ2-5
clone_size: NA

cdr3_aa: CASSPFGTGGTEAFF
cdr3_nt: TGTGCCAGCAGCCCGTTCGGGACAGGGGGGACTGAAGCTTTCTTT
v_call: TRBV7-9
d_call: TRBD1
j_call: TRBJ1-1
clone_size: few

cdr3_aa: CASRLPGKFF
cdr3_nt: TGTGCAAGTCGTCTCCCAGGGAAGTTCTTC
v_call: TRBV12-2
d_call: NA
j_call: TRBJ2-1
clone_size: NA

cdr3_aa: CASSFRGLRGGSTQYF
cdr3_nt: TGTGCCAGCAGCTTCAGAGGTCTCCGAGGCGGGAGTACGCAGTATTTT
v_call: TRBV5-4
d_call: TRBD2
j_call: TRBJ2-3
clone_size: NA

cdr3_aa: CSVEDVRGEGYTF
cdr3_nt: TGCAGCGTTGAAGATGTCAGGGGTGAGGGCTACACCTTC
v_call: TRBV29-1
d_call: NA
j_call: TRBJ1-2
clone_size: NA

cdr3_aa: CASSKYSGANVLTF
cdr3_nt: TGTGCCAGCAGCAAGTACTCTGGGGCCAACGTCCTGACTTTC
v_call: TRBV21-1
d_call: NA
j_call: TRBJ2-6
clone_size: NA

cdr3_aa: CASSPDTSSGNTIYF
cdr3_nt: TGTGCCAGCAGCCCGGACACCAGCTCTGGAAACACCATATATTTT
v_call: TRBV7-9
d_call: NA
j_call: TRBJ1-3
clone_size: NA

cdr3_aa: CASSLEWGEETQYF
cdr3_nt: TGTGCCAGCAGCTTAGAATGGGGGGAGGAGACCCAGTACTTC
v_call: TRBV7-2
d_call: NA
j_call: TRBJ2-5
clone_size: NA

cdr3_aa: CASSYAGQGSNQPQHF
cdr3_nt: TGTGCCAGCAGTTACGCCGGGCAGGGTAGCAATCAGCCCCAGCATTTT
v_call: TRBV6-6
d_call: NA
j_call: TRBJ1-5
clone_size: NA

cdr3_aa: CASSIGTSGYNEQFF
cdr3_nt: TGTGCCAGTAGTATAGGGACTAGCGGTTACAATGAGCAGTTCTTC
v_call: TRBV19
d_call: TRBD2
j_call: TRBJ2-1
clone_size: NA

cdr3_aa: CASSETGVRGYTF
cdr3_nt: TGCGCCAGCAGTGAAACAGGGGTTCGAGGCTACACCTTC
v_call: TRBV10-1
d_call: TRBD1
j_call: TRBJ1-2
clone_size: NA

cdr3_aa: CASSLGGQGFYNEQFF
cdr3_nt: TGTGCCAGCAGCTTAGGGGGACAGGGGTTCTACAATGAGCAGTTCTTC
v_call: TRBV11-3
d_call: TRBD1
j_call: TRBJ2-1
clone_size: NA